A selection of T cell receptor beta chains follows, all from one sample in a study of blood T cell repertoires in COVID-19. TCRdb's copy holds only in-frame clones and misses some; the assay was immunoSEQ multiplex PCR. Among 250,000 to 400,000 clones listed, roughly 90% were seen once. Sequences were obtained from peripheral blood. The receptors come from a woman aged 25 to 45 with COVID-19, enrolled during active disease. CDR3s leave out the opening cysteine and the closing phenylalanine or tryptophan.

TRBV5-1	ASSLVLAGGSTDTQY
TRBV12-3/TRBV12-4	ASSFSSNQPQH
TRBV3-1/TRBV3-2	ASSRSDREAF
TRBV28	ASAGLAGRNEQF
TRBV24-1	ATSGLSGSTPSYNEQF
TRBV6-5	ASSRRQGVDEQY
TRBV5-4	ASTYSSGELSTDTQY
TRBV2	ASRPGTAGYT
TRBV27	ASSLSSYNSPLH
TRBV28	ASSLTAGGPYNEQF
TRBV29-1	SVIGQLSNYGYT
TRBV7-9	ASSLGGGPYNEQF
TRBV15	ATSNLGGGGEQF
TRBV15	ATSTGFNQPQH
TRBV6-5	ASSWSGGKETQY
TRBV28	ASSHQRSIANTGELF
TRBV28	ASSELQGARRNTEAF
TRBV27	ASSLGAAYEQY
TRBV6-2/TRBV6-3	ASSSEYRGTGYT
TRBV30	AWKRGSSYNEQF
TRBV7-9	ASSPPLQGRAYNEQF
TRBV27	ASTVLTSGKNEQF
TRBV6-2/TRBV6-3	ASSRDRRNSEQY
TRBV2	ASSEDRGQGYT
TRBV27	ASRTRAPGQGINPNSPLH
TRBV25-1	ASSEPSGRTEEQF
TRBV5-4	ASSHAGGLWAF
TRBV19	ASSIQTSGRSTDTQY
TRBV18	ASSGLAVAKNIQY
TRBV5-8	ASSLGQLALNTEAF
TRBV19	ASSRGAGANVLT
TRBV27	ASRRDGWGGYT
TRBV28	ASSPTAYSNQPQH
TRBV7-9	ASSLGIAGGILQGETQY
TRBV5-1	ASSLAGSGRASYNEQF
TRBV11-2	ASSLDRAGAEAEAF
TRBV4-1	ASSQDRASDQPQH